This T cell receptor beta chain was sequenced during a study of shared clonotypes between healthy human individuals. Study-wide points: Only blood was sampled; tissue repertoires likely differ. Few donors limited the genetic and exposure-history diversity represented. In general, naive subsets displayed greater estimated richness than memory subsets did.

Germline V lookup: CDR1 KGHSH, CDR2 LQKENI. Trimming pared 4 bases from V and 0 bases from J, leaving 24 bases between. The CDR3 has 20 residues. Donors comprised healthy HIV-negative adults lacking recent acute infections or vaccinations. As to this clone: Its antigen is not known.

The method was immunoSEQ multiplex PCR; TCRdb's version includes in-frame clones alone and lacks a portion of them. Among about 1.1 million clones listed, approximately 80% were seen once. The sequenced material came from memory CD4+ T cells from PBMCs. Subset described: CD45RA-negative fraction. V usage is TRBV18 and J usage is TRBJ1-4, with D tentatively TRBD1 (5 bases). This sequence was found in a man aged 18 to 30 in good health. Some clones in this sample may be carry-over from other donors' samples. The chain's CDR3 is CASSLERGPTSVATNEKLFF. The CDR3 DNA sequence: TGTGCCAGCTCACTAGAGAGGGGACCTACGTCCGTTGCAACTAATGAAAAACTGTTTTTT.